This T cell receptor (beta chain) was documented in a study of T cells after yellow fever vaccination. Findings and limits, study-wide: Post-booster reappearance was seen for most primary-vaccination clones (roughly 96% CD4, 75% to 90% CD8). Weaker, the secondary response had a peak occurring faster, on day 5 versus 15. Abundant clonotypes (contaminants from the bulk population) could be present in FACS-sorted repertoires.

Concerning this clonotype: Antigen: not known.

The CDR3 extends over 13 amino acids. The V end was cut by 4 bases, the J end by 5 bases, with 12 bases between. 5'RACE template switching produced TCR cDNA carrying a universal primer site and UMIs. MiXCR, run by TCRdb on the 5' RACE reads, gives a single entry per CDR3 protein. The sample carries approximately 550,000 distinct CDR3 sequences, 13% recorded once. This clonotype originated in a man aged 25 to 40 who received the YFV17D yellow fever vaccine. Material: PBMCs, obtained on the day of the yellow fever booster vaccination. The genes are TRBV12-3 or TRBV12-4 and TRBJ2-7, with D uncertain. CDR3 sequence reads: CASSSGYRDEQYF. The CDR3 region has the DNA TGTGCCAGCAGTTCCGGGTACCGGGACGAGCAGTACTTC.